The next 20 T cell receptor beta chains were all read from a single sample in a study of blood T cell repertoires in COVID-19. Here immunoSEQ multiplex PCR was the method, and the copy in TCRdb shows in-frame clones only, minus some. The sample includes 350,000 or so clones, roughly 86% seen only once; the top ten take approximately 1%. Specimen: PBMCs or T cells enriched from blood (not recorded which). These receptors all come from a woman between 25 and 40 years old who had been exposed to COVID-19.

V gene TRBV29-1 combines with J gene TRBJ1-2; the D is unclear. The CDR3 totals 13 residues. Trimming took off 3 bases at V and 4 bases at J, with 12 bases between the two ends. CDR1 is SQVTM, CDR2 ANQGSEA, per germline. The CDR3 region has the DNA TGCAGCGTTGATTCGGGAAGTAGCTATGGCTACACCTTC. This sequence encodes CSVDSGSSYGYTF.

CDR3 sequence: CASGASSTDTQYF. CDR3 nucleotide sequence: TGTGCCAGCGGGGCCTCTAGCACAGATACGCAGTATTTT. J is TRBJ2-3 and V is TRBV7-9; D might be TRBD1 (5 bases). Trimming took off 8 bases at V and 0 bases at J, with 9 bases between the two ends. The V gene's germline CDR1 is SEHNR and CDR2 FQNEAQ (reference sequence). CDR3 length equals 13 residues.

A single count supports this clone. In DNA, the CDR3 is TGTGCCAGCAGTTACGCGGACAGGGGGTTTGAGCAGTACTTC. Encoded protein: CASSYADRGFEQYF. The chain employs TRBV6-5 and TRBJ2-7; TRBD1 matches 10 bases. V lost 2 bases to trimming and J lost 7 bases; unmatched junction nucleotides: 5. Germline CDR1 and CDR2: MNHEY and SVGAGI. The CDR3 spans 14 residues.

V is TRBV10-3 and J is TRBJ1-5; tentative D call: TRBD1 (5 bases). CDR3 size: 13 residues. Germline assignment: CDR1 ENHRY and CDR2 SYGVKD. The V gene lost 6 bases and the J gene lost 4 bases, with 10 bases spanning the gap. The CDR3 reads CAIRRQPNQPQHF. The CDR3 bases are TGTGCCATCAGAAGACAGCCTAATCAGCCCCAGCATTTT.

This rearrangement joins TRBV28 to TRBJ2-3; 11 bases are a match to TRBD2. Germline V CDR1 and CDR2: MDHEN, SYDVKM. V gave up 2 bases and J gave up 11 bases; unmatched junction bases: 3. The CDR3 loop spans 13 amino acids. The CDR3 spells CASSLTSGRGQYF. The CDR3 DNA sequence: TGTGCCAGCAGTTTAACTAGCGGGAGAGGGCAGTATTTT.

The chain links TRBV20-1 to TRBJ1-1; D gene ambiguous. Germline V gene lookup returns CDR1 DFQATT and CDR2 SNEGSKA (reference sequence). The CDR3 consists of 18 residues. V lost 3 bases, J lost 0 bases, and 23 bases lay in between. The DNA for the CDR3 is TGCAGTGCTAGTTCGCCCGGGAAGAAGGAGTGGATGAACACTGAAGCTTTCTTT. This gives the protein CSASSPGKKEWMNTEAFF.

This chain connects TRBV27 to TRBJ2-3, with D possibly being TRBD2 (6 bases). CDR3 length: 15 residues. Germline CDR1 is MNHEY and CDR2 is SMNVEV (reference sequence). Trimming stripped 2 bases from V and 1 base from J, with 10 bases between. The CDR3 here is CASSLGGSRTDTQYF. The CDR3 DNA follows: TGTGCCAGCAGTTTAGGGGGGTCCCGCACAGATACGCAGTATTTT.

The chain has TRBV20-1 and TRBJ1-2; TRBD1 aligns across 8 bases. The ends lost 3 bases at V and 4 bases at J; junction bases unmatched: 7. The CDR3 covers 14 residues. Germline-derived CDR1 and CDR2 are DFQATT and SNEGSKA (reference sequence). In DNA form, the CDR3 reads TGCAGTGCTAGTCCCGCAGGGGGCAGCTATGGCTACACCTTC. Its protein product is CSASPAGGSYGYTF.

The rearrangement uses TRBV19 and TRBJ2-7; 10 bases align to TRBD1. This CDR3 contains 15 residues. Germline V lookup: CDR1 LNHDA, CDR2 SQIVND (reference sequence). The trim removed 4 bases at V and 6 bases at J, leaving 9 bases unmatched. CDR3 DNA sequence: TGTGCCAGTAGTAACCCGGGACAGGGGTTAAGCGAGCAGTACTTC. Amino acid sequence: CASSNPGQGLSEQYF.

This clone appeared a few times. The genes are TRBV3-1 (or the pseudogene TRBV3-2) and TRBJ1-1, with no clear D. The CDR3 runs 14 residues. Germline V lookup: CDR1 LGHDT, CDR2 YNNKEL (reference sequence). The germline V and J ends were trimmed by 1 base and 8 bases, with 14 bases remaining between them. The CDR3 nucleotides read TGTGCCAGCAGCCAAGTGGAGGGCACCTCGGAAGCTTTCTTT. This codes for CASSQVEGTSEAFF.

The CDR3 DNA reads TGTGCCAGCAGCCAGTGGGGGCTTGACGGGAAGGGCAATGAGCAGTTCTTC. Translation gives CASSQWGLDGKGNEQFF. This chain uses TRBV14 with TRBJ2-1; D perhaps matches TRBD1 (6 bases). Germline CDR1 SGHDN, CDR2 FVKESK. The CDR3 spans 17 residues. The V end lost 3 bases, the J end lost 6 bases, and 21 bases lay between the germline ends.

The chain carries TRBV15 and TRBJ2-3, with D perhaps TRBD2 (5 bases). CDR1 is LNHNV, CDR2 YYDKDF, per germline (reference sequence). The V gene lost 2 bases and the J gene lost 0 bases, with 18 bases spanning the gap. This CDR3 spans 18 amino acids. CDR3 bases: TGTGCCACCAGCAGATATTCCATGAGTCTAGCTAGCACAGATACGCAGTATTTT. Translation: CATSRYSMSLASTDTQYF.

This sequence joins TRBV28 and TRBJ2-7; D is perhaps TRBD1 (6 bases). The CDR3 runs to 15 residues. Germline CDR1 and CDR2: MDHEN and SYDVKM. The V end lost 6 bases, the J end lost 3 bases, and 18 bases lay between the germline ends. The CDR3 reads CASSLPDRPNYEQYF. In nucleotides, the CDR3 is TGTGCCAGCAGCTTACCAGACAGGCCCAACTACGAGCAGTACTTC.

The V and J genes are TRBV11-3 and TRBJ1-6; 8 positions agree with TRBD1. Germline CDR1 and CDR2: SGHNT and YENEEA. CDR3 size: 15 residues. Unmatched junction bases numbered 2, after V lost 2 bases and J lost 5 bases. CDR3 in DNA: TGTGCCAGCAGCTTATCGGGACAGGATAATTCACCCCTCCACTTT. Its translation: CASSLSGQDNSPLHF.

CDR3 DNA: TGCGCCAGCAGCTTAGAGCGGGAAGAGACCGGGGAGCTGTTTTTT. Protein: CASSLEREETGELFF. The chain couples TRBV5-1 to TRBJ2-2; TRBD2 matches 7 bases. Germline-derived CDR1 and CDR2 are SGHRS and YFSETQ. The CDR3 is made up of 15 amino acids. Trimming cost V 2 bases and J 5 bases; bases outside gene matches: 6. Together with reference TRBV5-1 and TRBJ2-2, the CDR3 gives the full variable domain: KAGVTQTPRYLIKTRGQQVTLSCSPISGHRSVSWYQQTPGQGLQFLFEYFSETQRNKGNFPGRFSGRQFSNSRSEMNVSTLELGDSALYLCASSLEREETGELFFGEGSRLTVL.

For the CDR3, the DNA is TGCGCCAGCAGCTTGGGCAGTAACACTGAAGCTTTCTTT. It codes for CASSLGSNTEAFF. The V call is TRBV5-1, the J call TRBJ1-1; D gene unclear. In germline, CDR1 is SGHRS, CDR2 YFSETQ. The ends were cut back, 0 bases at V and 2 bases at J, with 5 bases in the middle. CDR3 size: 13 residues.

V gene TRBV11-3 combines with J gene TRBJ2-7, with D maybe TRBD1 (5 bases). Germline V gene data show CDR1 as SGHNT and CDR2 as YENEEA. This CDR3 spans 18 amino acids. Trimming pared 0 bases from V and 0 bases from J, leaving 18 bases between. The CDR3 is CASSLDPVWGLSSYEQYF. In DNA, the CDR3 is TGTGCCAGCAGCTTAGATCCCGTTTGGGGCTTGAGCTCCTACGAGCAGTACTTC.

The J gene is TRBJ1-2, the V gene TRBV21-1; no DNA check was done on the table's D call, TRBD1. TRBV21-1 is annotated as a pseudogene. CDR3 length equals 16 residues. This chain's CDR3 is CASSKEAGGGFYGYTF. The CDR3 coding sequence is TGTGCCAGCAGCAAAGAGGCAGGGGGCGGGTTCTATGGCTACACCTTC.

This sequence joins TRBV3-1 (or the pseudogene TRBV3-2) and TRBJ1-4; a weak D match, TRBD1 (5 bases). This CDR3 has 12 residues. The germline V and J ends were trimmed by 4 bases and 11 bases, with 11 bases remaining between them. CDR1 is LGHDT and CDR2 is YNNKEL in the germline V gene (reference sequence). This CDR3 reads CASSLGGRKLFF. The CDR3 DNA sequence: TGTGCCAGCAGCCTCGGGGGTCGGAAACTGTTTTTT.

The CDR3 here is CASSFQDSPYGYTF. As DNA, the CDR3 is TGTGCCAGCAGCTTTCAGGACAGTCCCTATGGCTACACCTTC. The chain carries TRBV7-2 and TRBJ1-2; D is perhaps TRBD1 (6 bases). Between the trimmed V and J ends, which lost 3 bases and 4 bases, there was a span of 12 bases. The CDR3 is made up of 14 amino acids. Germline CDR1 SGHTA, CDR2 FQGNSA.